What follows are 17 T cell receptor beta chains derived from one specimen sequenced in a study of cytomegalovirus exposure and HLA in healthy donors. Primers for the PCR totalled 60 Vbeta and 13 Jbeta. Some clones are missing from TCRdb's copy, which holds only in-frame ones; the method was immunoSEQ multiplex PCR. In the table there are 130,000 or so clones, 87% of which are singletons. Source material: PBMCs. The source of these receptors is a woman aged 25 to 39 in good health and CMV-seronegative.

The chain recombines TRBV6-6 with TRBJ1-2; 10 bases are a match to TRBD1. The V gene end was trimmed by 6 bases and the J gene end by 3 bases; junction bases not matched to a gene: 10. This CDR3 is built from 16 residues. Germline CDR1 MNHNY, CDR2 SVGAGI (reference sequence). Written as DNA, the CDR3 is TGTGCCAGCAGCCCCGGGACAGGGGCCAACTACTATGGCTACACCTTC. Its translation: CASSPGTGANYYGYTF.

The chain couples TRBV23-1 to TRBJ1-1, with D possibly TRBD1 on 5 matching bases. TRBV23-1 counts as an open reading frame of uncertain function. The CDR3 extends over 16 amino acids. The ends were cut back, 3 bases at V and 4 bases at J, with 18 bases in the middle. CDR3 coding DNA: TGCGCCAGCAGTCATCCTATGGGGCTGTTTTCCACTGAAGCTTTCTTT. Translated, it gives CASSHPMGLFSTEAFF.

The V gene is TRBV6-6, the J gene TRBJ1-4; TRBD1 matches at 9 bases. CDR1 MNHNY and CDR2 SVGAGI come from the germline V gene (reference sequence). V dropped 5 bases and J dropped 3; count of bases not matched to a gene: 7. This CDR3 has 16 residues. The CDR3 DNA reads as TGTGCCAGCAGTCGCACAGGGGGCCCCCCTAATGAAAAACTGTTTTTT. This sequence encodes CASSRTGGPPNEKLFF.

The V gene is TRBV25-1, the J gene TRBJ2-1; 8 nucleotides align to TRBD1. Trimming removed 3 bases from V and 7 bases from J; junction bases left unmatched: 8. Germline V gene lookup returns CDR1 MGHDK and CDR2 SYGVNS. This CDR3 spans 15 amino acids. The CDR3 loop reads CASSDTGQGWNEQFF. The DNA for the CDR3 is TGTGCCAGCAGTGACACCGGACAGGGTTGGAATGAGCAGTTCTTC.

The chain joins TRBV7-9 to TRBJ2-1, with TRBD1 identical over 7 bases. V shed 1 base and J 9 bases; nucleotides not matched to a gene: 9. Germline V lookup: CDR1 SEHNR, CDR2 FQNEAQ (reference sequence). The CDR3 contains 15 residues. This chain's CDR3 is CASSLGPRWDSEQFF. The CDR3, as DNA: TGTGCCAGCAGCTTAGGCCCTAGGTGGGACAGTGAGCAGTTCTTC.

V and J are TRBV5-6 and TRBJ1-1; D may be TRBD1 (5 bases). The ends were cut back, 4 bases at V and 3 bases at J, with 16 bases in the middle. The CDR3 is 15 amino acids. Looked up from germline, CDR1 is SGHDT and CDR2 is YYEEEE. The CDR3 protein is CASSGGGRWHTEAFF. As DNA, the CDR3 is TGTGCCAGCAGCGGGGGGGGGAGGTGGCACACTGAAGCTTTCTTT. Drawing the rest from reference TRBV5-6 and TRBJ1-1, the complete variable domain is DAGVTQSPTHLIKTRGQQVTLRCSPKSGHDTVSWYQQALGQGPQFIFQYYEEEERQRGNFPDRFSGHQFPNYSSELNVNALLLGDSALYLCASSGGGRWHTEAFFGQGTRLTVV.

This chain joins TRBV9 and TRBJ1-4; D gene unclear. CDR3 length: 14 amino acids. V shed 3 bases and J shed 0 bases, with 6 bases lying between them. The V gene's germline CDR1 is SGDLS and CDR2 YYNGEE. In nucleotides, the CDR3 is TGTGCCAGCAGCGCCGGTGCAACTAATGAAAAACTGTTTTTT. Protein sequence: CASSAGATNEKLFF.

In this sample, this clone turned up once. The V gene is TRBV4-3, the J gene TRBJ1-5; D call uncertain. V lost 0 bases and J lost 6, with 9 bases in between. The CDR3 loop spans 14 amino acids. Germline lookup yields CDR1 LGHNA and CDR2 YSLEER. The DNA of the CDR3 is TGCGCCAGCAGCCAAGATTGGAGAGGTCAGCCCCAGCATTTT. Its protein is CASSQDWRGQPQHF.

This rearrangement joins TRBV7-2 to TRBJ2-1; maybe TRBD1 (6 bases). The CDR3 is 15 residues long. In germline, CDR1 is SGHTA, CDR2 FQGNSA. Trimming left V 5 bases short and J 4 bases short, with 15 bases between. The CDR3 DNA reads TGTGCCAGCAGCCCCCGTTGGGGACAATACAATGAGCAGTTCTTC. Translation: CASSPRWGQYNEQFF.

V is TRBV4-1 and J is TRBJ2-7; 7 bases line up with TRBD1. From germline, CDR1 is MGHRA and CDR2 YSYEKL. The CDR3 runs to 15 residues. The trim removed 4 bases at V and 2 bases at J, leaving 8 bases unmatched. The CDR3 DNA reads TGCGCCAGCAGCCCGTTTGACAGGGACGCCTACGAGCAGTACTTC. The encoded protein is CASSPFDRDAYEQYF.

The rearrangement joins TRBV28 to TRBJ1-1, with D unresolved. Germline V gene data show CDR1 as MDHEN and CDR2 as SYDVKM. This CDR3 is 14 amino acids long. Trimming pared 2 bases from V and 5 bases from J, leaving 12 bases between. CDR3 DNA sequence: TGTGCCAGCAGTTTAAGGATGGAGGTTACTGAAGCTTTCTTT. It specifies CASSLRMEVTEAFF.

The chain links TRBV4-1 to TRBJ2-7, with a tentative D call TRBD1 (6 bases). Germline loops: CDR1 MGHRA, CDR2 YSYEKL. The CDR3 is made up of 14 amino acids. Trimming took 0 bases from V and 4 from J, leaving 10 bases between them. In DNA form, the CDR3 reads TGCGCCAGCAGCCAAGAGGTCAGGGGTTACGAGCAGTACTTC. This gives the protein CASSQEVRGYEQYF.

The chain couples TRBV9 to TRBJ2-7, with D perhaps TRBD2 (7 bases). The CDR3 extends over 15 amino acids. V lost 3 bases to trimming and J lost 4 bases, with 17 bases between them. Looked up from germline, CDR1 is SGDLS and CDR2 is YYNGEE. DNA for the CDR3: TGTGCCAGCAGCGAGGGAGGGGGGGGCGCGTACGAGCAGTACTTC. Its protein product is CASSEGGGGAYEQYF.

The chain's CDR3 is CASSLAWPSSTDTQYF. The CDR3 coding sequence is TGCGCCAGCAGCTTGGCTTGGCCCTCTAGCACAGATACGCAGTATTTT. J is TRBJ2-3 and V is TRBV5-1; D gene uncertain. V dropped 0 bases and J dropped 0 bases, with 11 bases sitting between them. The CDR3 has 16 residues. CDR1 is SGHRS and CDR2 is YFSETQ in the germline V gene.

The V and J genes are TRBV6-1 and TRBJ2-3, with TRBD2 matching 11 bases. Germline CDR1 is MNHNS and CDR2 is SASEGT. The CDR3 consists of 17 residues. The ends lost 0 bases at V and 7 bases at J; junction bases unmatched: 9. This chain's CDR3 is CASSEALLAGEGNTQYF. In DNA, the CDR3 is TGTGCCAGCAGTGAAGCCCTACTAGCGGGAGAGGGAAATACGCAGTATTTT.

The genes are TRBV5-1 and TRBJ2-7; TRBD1 agrees at 8 bases. Germline V gene lookup returns CDR1 SGHRS and CDR2 YFSETQ. The CDR3 is made up of 15 amino acids. After removal of 0 bases from V and 9 bases from J, the junction contained 11 bases not matched to a gene. CDR3 sequence reads: CASSLGTGPYERQYF. CDR3 nucleotides: TGCGCCAGCAGCTTGGGGACAGGGCCCTACGAGCGGCAGTACTTC.

CDR3 residues: CASSINQPGQGETQYF. As DNA, the CDR3 is TGTGCCAGTAGTATCAACCAACCGGGACAGGGAGAGACCCAGTACTTC. The V and J genes are TRBV19 and TRBJ2-5, with TRBD1 matching 9 bases. CDR1 is LNHDA and CDR2 is SQIVND in the germline V gene (reference sequence). This CDR3 spans 16 amino acids. The junction had 9 bases not matched to a gene; V was cut back by 3 bases and J by 4 bases.